This T cell receptor (beta chain) was identified during a study of shared clonotypes between healthy human individuals (TCRdb year 2020). Study-wide context: The cohort comprised a couple of women and a few men aged 18 to 49 years. Per donor, leukapheresis produced somewhere between about 0.9 and 9 billion PBMCs. The study deeply sequenced blood TCR repertoires of five healthy adults to estimate repertoire size and the extent of clonotype sharing between individuals. Libraries were prepared and TCR repertoires were sequenced by different laboratories using diverse techniques, in order to increase sequencing depth and limit assay-specific biases. For each donor, three plates each were used for CD4 naive and CD4 memory, two plates were used for CD8 naive, and one plate was used for CD8 memory. Study-wide findings and limitations: Because the study included a small number of donors, the genetic and exposure-history diversity represented was limited. Incomplete sequencing was indicated by rarefaction of sorted-subset datasets, despite the large sequencing depth. Estimated clonotype richness was generally larger for naive than for memory subsets. Only blood was sampled, and tissue TCR repertoires likely differ from those in blood. About 5% of naive CD4, roughly 3.6% of naive CD8, about 2.4% of memory CD4, and approximately 0.39% of memory CD8 clonotypes were shared across several donors. Pairwise subsampling led to the expectation that sequencing depth would affect the degree of clonotype sharing among donors. Clonotypes shared by all four sorted-subset donors showed higher generation probabilities than non-shared clonotypes.

Using the deep immunoSEQ assay, multiplex PCR amplified TCR CDR3 regions from genomic DNA. For each cell subset, the extracted genomic DNA was distributed evenly across all wells of several immunoSEQ 96-well plates, and each plate served as one replicate. Each replicate PCR for sorted subsets received roughly 0.2 ug genomic DNA, equal to about 30,000 T cell genomes. Purified libraries were quantified with a Qubit 3.0 fluorometer, sized on a Bioanalyzer 2100, and re-quantified with the KAPA Library Quantification kit. Every immunoSEQ 96-well plate was sequenced on a dedicated single-read 150-cycle Illumina NextSeq 550 flow cell. In the original analysis: Because the immunoSEQ output held only junctional sequences and lacked quality scores, the filtering could not match the filtering applied to full-length reads. Sequences were annotated with PyIR, a Python wrapper for IgBLAST v1.9, using IMGT germline references to assign V/J genes and CDR3. Reads were removed for weak V/J assignments (E-value above 1e-6), missing CDR3, stop codons, out-of-frame junctions, or ambiguous translated residues. V3J clonotypes were defined by identical inferred V gene, J gene, and CDR3 amino acid sequence. Percentage overlap between repertoires was computed as shared unique clonotypes divided by the size of the smaller repertoire. Three approaches were used to assess repertoire richness: RTK rarefaction, the Chao1 estimator, and Recon v2.1 estimates of unobserved clonotypes. Generation probabilities were computed with OLGA for all TCRbeta clonotypes obtained by the gDNA method from several donors. TCRdb took this table from immuneACCESS and kept in-frame rearrangements with V and J called. Such tables lack part of the clones; where checked against another copy, unresolved V genes explain under half of the gap, and the rest is unexplained. That table is the source of V, J and clone size, and D and trimming were worked out from the DNA. Recorded for this sample are 2 million to 2.5 million clones; 92% of them occurred a single time. The ten largest clones represent roughly 0.34% of the sample.

The donors were healthy, HIV-negative adults with no recently reported acute infections or vaccinations. Only Caucasian adults living in Nashville, Tennessee, USA were represented among the donors. CD4+ T cells were enriched by magnetic negative selection, after which naive cells were positively selected on CD45RA and the negative fraction was taken as the memory subset. After blood collection by leukapheresis, PBMCs were isolated using Ficoll-Histopaque density gradient centrifugation and then cryopreserved in the vapor phase of liquid nitrogen. Analytical flow cytometry was used to check the purity and quantity of each magnetically sorted T cell population. Genomic DNA was isolated from every sorted fraction and measured by UV absorbance on a Nanodrop 2000c. Regarding this clone: Its binding antigen is unknown. No much larger clonotype is one base removed from it; base qualities were not supplied.

From the germline V gene, CDR1 is SGHRS and CDR2 is YFSETQ. Here V drops 4 bases and J drops 0 bases, and the junction holds 8 bases not matched to any gene. There are 16 amino acids in the CDR3, from cysteine to phenylalanine inclusive. The DNA shown is the 48-base CDR3, in frame from base 1. Sequenced material: naive CD4+ T cells from PBMCs. In the paper's terms, the cell subset or site label means: CD45RA+ positively selected. This chain is built from TRBV5-1 and TRBJ2-5; 8 bases in the junction line up with TRBD2. This receptor was identified in a man aged 18 to 29 in good health. Some clones in this sample may be carry-over from other donors' samples. Read as DNA, the sequence is TGCGCCAGCAGCCCGGGACTAGTTGGTAACCAAGAGACCCAGTACTTC. The translation is CASSPGLVGNQETQYF. The variable domain in full, with residues beyond the CDR3 obtained from the reference TRBV5-1 and TRBJ2-5 genes, is KAGVTQTPRYLIKTRGQQVTLSCSPISGHRSVSWYQQTPGQGLQFLFEYFSETQRNKGNFPGRFSGRQFSNSRSEMNVSTLELGDSALYLCASSPGLVGNQETQYFGPGTRLLVL.